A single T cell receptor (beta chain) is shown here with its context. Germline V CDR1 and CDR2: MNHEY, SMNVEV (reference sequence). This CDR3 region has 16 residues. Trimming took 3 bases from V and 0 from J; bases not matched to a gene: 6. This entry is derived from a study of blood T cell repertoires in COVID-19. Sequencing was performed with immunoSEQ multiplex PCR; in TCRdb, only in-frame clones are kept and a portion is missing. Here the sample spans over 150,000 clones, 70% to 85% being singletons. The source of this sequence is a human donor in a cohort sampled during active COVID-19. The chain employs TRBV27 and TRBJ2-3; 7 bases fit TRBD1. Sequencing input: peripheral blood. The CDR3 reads CASSFRTGSSTDTQYF. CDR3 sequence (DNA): TGTGCCAGCAGTTTCCGGACAGGATCTAGCACAGATACGCAGTATTTT.